The clone carrying this T cell receptor (beta chain) was counted many times. No antigen is known for it. By 5'RACE template switching, TCR cDNA was produced, with a universal primer site and UMIs added in the process. TCRdb reprocessed the 5' RACE reads via MiXCR and lists one record per CDR3 protein. The table lists 230,000 or so distinct CDR3 sequences, over 3% of them singletons. The sample comes from a study of T cells after yellow fever vaccination. Across the whole study: SMART-Seq v4 Ultra Low Input prepared the low-cell-number fractions.

V shed 0 bases and J shed 6 bases, with 9 bases lying between them. This CDR3 has 13 residues. Looked up from germline, CDR1 is SGHRS and CDR2 is YFSETQ. Study-wide findings and caveats: Boosting was followed by the reappearance of most primary-vaccination clones (around 95% CD4, under 90% CD8).

The material sequenced was PBMCs, taken 15 days after the yellow fever booster vaccination. V is TRBV5-1 and J is TRBJ1-1; D gene unclear. The clonotype originates from a young man who received the YFV17D yellow fever vaccine. CDR3 nucleotide sequence: TGCGCCAGCAGCTTGGGAACTCGGGCTGAAGCTTTCTTT. Amino acid sequence: CASSLGTRAEAFF.